The rows below give T cell receptor beta chains drawn from one sample of a study of T cell responses to AZD1222 COVID-19 vaccine. Produced via immunoSEQ multiplex PCR; TCRdb's table is partial and in-frame only. The sample records tens of thousands of clones, over 75% being singletons. The source was peripheral blood, collected 28 days after the second AZD1222 dose. Receptors were obtained from an adult who received the AZD1222 COVID-19 vaccine. Each CDR3 is given with its conserved first and last residue.

14	TRBV5-1	CASTMTGANNEQFF
13	TRBV19	CASRADGNQPQHF
14	TRBV2	CASKAHVSTDTQYF
12	TRBV12-3/TRBV12-4	CASSLAVAQQFF
11	TRBV20-1	CSARDADTQYF
15	TRBV6-6	CASSYDRGYGSPLHF
16	TRBV5-4	CASSSPSGGVADTQYF
12	TRBV27	CASSFDRGIAFF
13	TRBV11-2	CASSLGDYFEQFF
15	TRBV5-1	CASSLVGLGSGELFF
19	TRBV15	CATSTLVKFGGENTGELFF
14	TRBV6-5	CASSYGGRDTEAFF
16	TRBV7-9	CASSLTAAQRREKLFF
15	TRBV19	CASSIGGGTNTEAFF
14	TRBV19	CASLTGAPNTEAFF
11	TRBV19	CASSIADTQYF
15	TRBV19	CASSIPGGIQETQYF
14	TRBV28	CASSPGGRPYEQYF
14	TRBV28	CASSLWAKDYGYTF
14	TRBV5-1	CASSRPGGRETQYF
14	TRBV5-5	CASSSSLGPYEQYF
17	TRBV7-9	CASTGGASSSGANVLTF
13	TRBV2	CASKQGSVEKLFF
17	TRBV7-6	CASSSTSGGSSYNEQFF
15	TRBV6-4	CASSAVAGGSYEQYF
14	TRBV28	CASSFSRVNYEQYF
16	TRBV10-2	CASSEISRESTYGYTF
17	TRBV3-1/TRBV3-2	CASSLPLAGAGTDTQYF
16	TRBV5-5	CASSLVPGQGQIGYTF
15	TRBV11-3	CASSLAGGTGNEQFF
12	TRBV7-9	CASSFFLGELFF
11	TRBV20-1	CSASTDSPLHF
17	TRBV19	CASSIFYGTGVRETQYF
14	TRBV4-1	CASSLGEGGSPLHF
12	TRBV11-2	CASSLLYYEQYF
11	TRBV6-5	CASSYAGEAFF
19	TRBV19	CASQAREWHTPTTNEKLFF
13	TRBV5-1	CASSLDNTGELFF
14	TRBV10-3	CAISESGGDDTQYF
16	TRBV7-9	CASTTPRDSLTDTQYF
15	TRBV5-4	CASSSITGANSPLHF